Below are 30 T cell receptor beta chains sequenced from a single sample in a study of Graves' ophthalmopathy and Graves' hyperthyroidism. Amplified material comprised TCR beta CDR3 regions derived from RNA transcripts. HTBI primers were employed in first-round RT-PCR, then a second-round multiplex PCR followed. MiXCR, run by TCRdb on the multiplex PCR reads, gives a single entry per CDR3 protein. The data show about 480,000 distinct CDR3 sequences, under 15% seen once. What was sequenced was blood. The receptors originated from a woman in her thirties with Graves' ophthalmopathy.

This clonotype was recorded at least ten times. V is TRBV20-1 and J is TRBJ2-7; D ambiguous. The ends were cut back, 6 bases at V and 3 bases at J, with 12 bases in the middle. From germline, CDR1 is DFQATT and CDR2 SNEGSKA (reference sequence). This CDR3 is 12 amino acids long. CDR3 in amino acids: CSAPGPGYEQYF. The CDR3 region has the DNA TGCAGTGCCCCGGGCCCGGGCTACGAGCAGTACTTC.

This clonotype appeared many times. The chain is built from TRBV6-5 and TRBJ2-2, with 11 nucleotides matching TRBD1. With 5 bases clipped from V and 6 bases from J, the junction kept 8 bases outside the gene matches. CDR3 length: 16 residues. Germline lookup yields CDR1 MNHEY and CDR2 SVGAGI. For the CDR3, the DNA is TGTGCCAGCAGTATAAGGACAGGGGGCGCGGCCGGGGAGCTGTTTTTT. Translating gives CASSIRTGGAAGELFF.

This clonotype was observed many times. The V and J genes are TRBV9 and TRBJ1-2; a possible D gene is TRBD1 (6 bases). V gave up 2 bases and J gave up 3 bases, with 17 bases separating them. Germline V gene data show CDR1 as SGDLS and CDR2 as YYNGEE. This CDR3 is built from 16 residues. The CDR3 DNA sequence: TGTGCCAGCAGCGTCTCACTCCAGGGGCAGTACTATGGCTACACCTTC. This gives the protein CASSVSLQGQYYGYTF.

This clonotype was seen at least ten times. The V call is TRBV5-1, the J call TRBJ2-5, with D hard to call. This CDR3 is built from 13 residues. CDR1 SGHRS and CDR2 YFSETQ come from the germline V gene. Trimming left V 0 bases short and J 13 bases short, with 16 bases between. The CDR3 loop is CASSLGESLQPYF. The DNA of the CDR3 is TGCGCCAGCAGCTTGGGGGAATCACTACAACCGTACTTC.

This clonotype has a count of ten or more. The chain links TRBV12-3 or TRBV12-4 to TRBJ2-5, with 7 nucleotides matching TRBD1. V shed 8 bases, J shed 0 bases, and the junction held 6 bases outside the gene matches. This CDR3 is 14 amino acids long. The CDR3 region has the DNA TGTGCCAGCTCACCGGGACAGCACCAAGAGACCCAGTACTTC. This translates into CASSPGQHQETQYF.

This clonotype was observed at least ten times. The chain combines TRBV12-3 or TRBV12-4 with TRBJ1-1; 7 positions agree with TRBD1. V trimming: 6 bases; J trimming: 4 bases; junction bases outside the gene matches: 5. The CDR3 is 13 residues long. This CDR3 reads CASRRQGPTEAFF. CDR3 in DNA: TGTGCCAGCAGGCGACAGGGACCCACTGAAGCTTTCTTT.

This clonotype was counted many times. The chain employs TRBV6-1 and TRBJ2-7; 10 nucleotides match TRBD1. The V segment lost 9 bases and the J segment 1 base; nucleotides outside the gene matches: 6. Germline V gene lookup returns CDR1 MNHNS and CDR2 SASEGT. There are 14 residues in the CDR3. In DNA, the CDR3 is TGTGCCAGTTCCGACAGGGGGCGGTCCTACGAGCAGTACTTC. It codes for CASSDRGRSYEQYF.

This clonotype was detected ten times or more. The V and J genes are TRBV28 and TRBJ2-5; 10 bases align to TRBD1. The V gene's germline CDR1 is MDHEN and CDR2 SYDVKM. The CDR3 covers 16 residues. V was pared by 4 bases and J by 5 bases, with 10 bases of the junction left unmatched. The CDR3: CASSSPRTGGGETQYF. CDR3 bases: TGTGCCAGCAGTTCCCCCCGGACAGGGGGAGGCGAGACCCAGTACTTC.

This clonotype occurred a few times. A read error may account for a junction end that differs from germline. This chain connects TRBV6-1 to TRBJ2-2; TRBD1 matches 7 bases. Germline assignment: CDR1 MNHNS and CDR2 SASEGT. The CDR3 runs to 13 residues. The DNA of the CDR3 is TGTGCCAGCAGTGATTCTTTTCCAGGGGGGCTGTTTTTT. As protein: CASSDSFPGGLFF.

This clonotype showed up just a few times. The gene calls are TRBV27 and TRBJ1-1, with D hard to call. The V and J ends lost 4 bases and 4 bases respectively, with 13 bases between them. CDR3 size: 14 residues. Germline V gene sequence: CDR1 MNHEY, CDR2 SMNVEV (reference sequence). The CDR3 loop is CASSSLHGSTEAFF. The CDR3 DNA follows: TGTGCCAGCAGTTCCTTACACGGTTCCACTGAAGCTTTCTTT.

To note about this clonotype: A much larger clone differs from this one at a single base, so this may be a read error. The chain combines TRBV28 with TRBJ2-5; 10 bases line up with TRBD1. The CDR3 extends over 17 amino acids. Per germline, CDR1 MDHEN and CDR2 SYDVKM. CDR3 nucleotides: TGTGCCAGCAGTTTATGGGCCGGGACAGGGGAAGAAGAGACCCGGTACTTC. Translation gives CASSLWAGTGEEETRYF.

This clonotype was counted at least ten times. This chain connects TRBV28 to TRBJ1-1, with D perhaps matching TRBD1 (6 bases). Germline-derived CDR1 and CDR2 are MDHEN and SYDVKM. Deletions cut 8 bases from V and 2 bases from J, with 15 bases between. The CDR3 runs 14 residues. CDR3 nucleotides: TGTGCCAGCGGCACAACGGACAGAAACACTGAAGCTTTCTTT. It is translated as CASGTTDRNTEAFF.

The genes are TRBV29-1 and TRBJ1-1, with TRBD1 as a possible D gene (5 bases). The V end lost 3 bases, the J end lost 5 bases, and 10 bases lay between the germline ends. The CDR3 is 12 residues long. The germline V gene encodes CDR1 SQVTM and CDR2 ANQGSEA. The CDR3 DNA sequence: TGCAGCGTTGACCAGGGAGGGACTGAAGCTTTCTTT. Protein sequence: CSVDQGGTEAFF.

This chain connects TRBV28 to TRBJ1-2; D gene unclear. V was trimmed by 5 bases and J by 8 bases, leaving 15 bases between them. CDR3 length: 13 residues. Germline CDR1 and CDR2: MDHEN and SYDVKM. This CDR3 is CASSLRTELGYTF. The CDR3 DNA reads TGTGCCAGCAGTCTAAGGACCGAGCTCGGCTACACCTTC.

This clonotype was observed many times. V is TRBV6-2 or TRBV6-3 and J is TRBJ1-2; D is possibly TRBD1 (6 bases). The CDR3 totals 14 residues. V was trimmed by 2 bases and J by 4 bases, leaving 11 bases between them. CDR1 and CDR2 (germline): MNHEY, SVGEGT. The CDR3 DNA reads TGTGCCAGCAGTTACCCAGGGGCCGGCTATGGCTACACCTTC. Its translation is CASSYPGAGYGYTF.

This clonotype has at least ten counts. The chain carries TRBV28 and TRBJ1-5, with D perhaps matching TRBD1 (5 bases). CDR1 MDHEN and CDR2 SYDVKM come from the germline V gene. The CDR3 is 16 amino acids. V dropped 1 base and J dropped 6 bases, with 16 bases sitting between them. CDR3 sequence (DNA): TGTGCCAGCAGTTTATTCGGGGCAGGAGGGACTCAGCCCCAGCATTTT. Amino acid sequence: CASSLFGAGGTQPQHF.

This clonotype was found many times. The chain joins TRBV12-3 or TRBV12-4 to TRBJ1-2, with a possible D match to TRBD1 (6 bases). V dropped 3 bases and J dropped 4 bases, with 15 bases sitting between them. The CDR3 has 15 residues. CDR3 coding DNA: TGTGCCAGCAGTTTCGCAGGGGATGCTGGCTATGGCTACACCTTC. This encodes CASSFAGDAGYGYTF.

This clonotype was recorded many times. The CDR3 region is CAWNQGTGVYEQYF. The CDR3 nucleotides read TGTGCCTGGAATCAAGGGACAGGGGTTTACGAGCAGTACTTC. The chain couples TRBV30 to TRBJ2-7; 10 nucleotides match TRBD1. The V and J ends lost 4 bases and 4 bases, in that order; junction bases with no gene match: 7. The CDR3 loop spans 14 amino acids. Germline CDR1 reads GTSNPN; CDR2 reads SVGIG (reference sequence).

This clonotype was seen at least ten times. As DNA, the CDR3 is TGTGCCAGCAGTCGGCAGGGGGCCCCGGGCACTGAAGCTTTCTTT. Translating it yields CASSRQGAPGTEAFF. The chain couples TRBV12-3 or TRBV12-4 to TRBJ1-1; 8 nucleotides align to TRBD1. The CDR3 is made up of 15 amino acids. Unmatched junction bases numbered 9, after V lost 5 bases and J lost 4 bases.

The table lists this clonotype with many counts. The chain links TRBV6-1 to TRBJ2-7; 9 positions agree with TRBD1. The CDR3 extends over 14 amino acids. With V trimmed by 8 bases and J by 5 bases, 10 bases remained unmatched. Germline assignment: CDR1 MNHNS and CDR2 SASEGT. This CDR3 is CASGRGTGIDEQYF. The CDR3 nucleotides read TGTGCCAGCGGAAGGGGGACAGGGATCGACGAGCAGTACTTC.

Many counts were recorded for this clonotype. The rearrangement joins TRBV28 to TRBJ1-1, with D possibly TRBD1 on 5 matching bases. V lost 2 bases to trimming and J lost 4 bases, with 8 bases between them. Germline CDR1 and CDR2: MDHEN and SYDVKM. CDR3 length: 13 amino acids. The CDR3, as DNA: TGTGCCAGCAGTTTACCAGGGCCCACTGAAGCTTTCTTT. Amino acids: CASSLPGPTEAFF.

The rearrangement links TRBV11-2 to TRBJ2-4; D uncertain. The V end lost 1 base, the J end lost 12 bases, and 16 bases lay between the germline ends. The CDR3 covers 14 residues. Germline lookup yields CDR1 SGHAT and CDR2 FQNNGV. The CDR3: CASSLASRSGDQYF. The DNA for the CDR3 is TGTGCCAGCAGCTTAGCAAGCAGATCTGGCGATCAGTACTTC.

This clonotype was found many times. The rearrangement uses TRBV19 and TRBJ1-5, with 7 positions matching TRBD1. The CDR3 is made up of 16 amino acids. J lost 4 bases, V lost 6 bases, and 12 bases had no gene match. Germline lookup yields CDR1 LNHDA and CDR2 SQIVND (reference sequence). Here the CDR3 reads CASSDLRQGLNQPQHF. CDR3 sequence (DNA): TGTGCCAGTAGCGATCTTCGACAGGGTCTAAATCAGCCCCAGCATTTT.

This clonotype has just a few counts. J is TRBJ2-2 and V is TRBV6-1; possible D gene TRBD2, 5 bases. The CDR3 is 16 amino acids. V dropped 0 bases and J dropped 5 bases, with 13 bases sitting between them. Germline V gene sequence: CDR1 MNHNS, CDR2 SASEGT. The CDR3 DNA is TGTGCCAGCAGTGAAGCAGTGAGGGTGGGGACCGGGGAGCTGTTTTTT. As protein: CASSEAVRVGTGELFF.

This chain links TRBV20-1 with TRBJ1-1; the D gene is possibly TRBD1 (6 bases). Deletions cut 6 bases from V and 3 bases from J, with 20 bases between. Per the germline V gene, CDR1 is DFQATT and CDR2 is SNEGSKA (reference sequence). This CDR3 region has 15 residues. CDR3 in amino acids: CSARKGGGGDTEAFF. CDR3 nucleotides: TGCAGTGCGAGAAAGGGAGGGGGAGGGGACACTGAAGCTTTCTTT.

The sample holds many counts of this clonotype. The V and J genes are TRBV28 and TRBJ2-4, with D possibly being TRBD1 (6 bases). This CDR3 region has 12 residues. Trimming shortened V by 6 bases and J by 7 bases, and 10 bases separated the two germline ends. Germline V gene sequence: CDR1 MDHEN, CDR2 SYDVKM. CDR3 DNA: TGTGCCAGCAGACAGGGTTTGAACATTCAGTACTTC. Protein: CASRQGLNIQYF.

Remarks on this clonotype: With a much larger clone just one base away, this may be a read error. The gene calls are TRBV7-2 and TRBJ1-2; D perhaps matches TRBD1 (5 bases). V lost 2 bases, J lost 8 bases, and 15 bases lay in between. The CDR3 covers 14 residues. CDR1 SGHTA and CDR2 FQGNSA come from the germline V gene. The CDR3 sequence is CASSLKGAAGGYTF. DNA for the CDR3: TGTGCCAGCAGCTTAAAAGGGGCAGCTGGGGGCTACACCTTC. Based on the CDR3 plus reference TRBV7-2 and TRBJ1-2, the full variable domain is GAGVSQSPSNKVTEKGKDVELRCDPISGHTALYWYRQSLGQGLEFLIYFQGNSAPDKSGLPSDRFSAERTGGSVSTLTIQRTQQEDSAVYLCASSLKGAAGGYTFGSGTRLTVV.

This clonotype was observed a few times. This chain links TRBV5-4 with TRBJ2-7, with 7 bases lining up with TRBD1. Germline trimming cut 2 bases from V and 3 bases from J; bases unmatched to any gene: 23. CDR3 length: 20 amino acids. Per germline, CDR1 SGHNT and CDR2 YYREEE (reference sequence). The CDR3 loop reads CASSFPKTGSSLSAVYEQYF. The CDR3 DNA sequence: TGTGCCAGCAGCTTTCCCAAGACAGGGAGTAGTCTGTCGGCGGTCTACGAGCAGTACTTC.

A few counts support this clonotype. DNA of the CDR3: TGTGCCAGCAGTTCCAACGGACAGGGAACCCAAGAGACCCAGTACTTC. Translation: CASSSNGQGTQETQYF. The chain combines TRBV6-5 with TRBJ2-5, with 8 positions matching TRBD1. Germline V lookup: CDR1 MNHEY, CDR2 SVGAGI. The CDR3 sequence is 16 residues long. V lost 4 bases, J lost 1 base, and 8 bases stayed unmatched.

This clonotype was recorded at least ten times. The genes are TRBV29-1 and TRBJ1-1; D not certain. V was shortened by 6 bases and J by 3 bases, with 5 bases between the two germline ends. The germline gives CDR1 SQVTM, CDR2 ANQGSEA. This CDR3 is 10 amino acids long. The CDR3 region has the DNA TGCAGCGTGGCGGACACTGAAGCTTTCTTT. This encodes CSVADTEAFF. Supplemented by reference TRBV29-1 and TRBJ1-1, the full variable domain reads SAVISQKPSRDICQRGTSLTIQCQVDSQVTMMFWYRQQPGQSLTLIATANQGSEATYESGFVIDKFPISRPNLTFSTLTVSNMSPEDSSIYLCSVADTEAFFGQGTRLTVV.